This T cell receptor beta chain was sequenced in a study of blood T cell repertoires in COVID-19. Study-level background: Nucleic acid was either cDNA or gDNA, and it came from T cells, B-cell-depleted T cells, or PBMCs.

TCRdb's copy holds only in-frame clones and misses some; the assay was immunoSEQ multiplex PCR. The data contain 120,000 to 150,000 clones, approximately 82% of them singletons. V was cut by 0 bases and J by 8 bases, with 20 bases left in between. Germline assignment: CDR1 LNHDA and CDR2 SQIVND (reference sequence). The CDR3 has 17 amino acids. The clonotype comes from a human donor in a cohort sampled during active COVID-19. Sequenced: peripheral blood. The chain recombines TRBV19 with TRBJ2-1; maybe TRBD1 (6 bases). The chain's CDR3 is CASSIDKAGAGGDEQFF. For the CDR3, the DNA is TGTGCCAGTAGTATAGATAAGGCAGGGGCTGGGGGTGATGAGCAGTTCTTC.